Following are 8 T cell receptor beta chains from one sample sequenced in a study of OX40 agonist ivuxolimab in advanced cancers. Sequencing was performed with immunoSEQ multiplex PCR; in TCRdb, only in-frame clones are kept and a portion is missing. The repertoire includes around 77,000 clones, more than 80% of them detected once, and approximately 0.94% sits in the top ten. The material was CD4+ or CD8+ T cells sorted from blood, obtained in a trial of the OX40 agonist ivuxolimab. These receptors all come from an adult with an advanced solid tumor such as melanoma, head and neck, liver or kidney cancer.

V and J are TRBV2 and TRBJ2-1; 14 nucleotides agree with TRBD2. V lost 6 bases, J lost 8 bases, and 6 bases stayed unmatched. The germline CDR1 and CDR2 sequences are SNHLY and FYNNEI. The CDR3 covers 15 residues. This CDR3 is CASSRLAGGPDEQFF. CDR3 nucleotides: TGTGCCAGCAGCCGACTAGCGGGGGGGCCGGATGAGCAGTTCTTC.

The CDR3 protein is CASTTTGPSYEQYF. DNA for the CDR3: TGTGCCAGCACAACGACAGGGCCCTCCTACGAGCAGTACTTC. J is TRBJ2-7 and V is TRBV27; the match to TRBD1 covers 7 bases. The V gene end was trimmed by 7 bases and the J gene end by 0 bases; junction bases not matched to a gene: 6. This CDR3 spans 14 amino acids. Germline loops: CDR1 MNHEY, CDR2 SMNVEV (reference sequence).

This rearrangement joins TRBV27 to TRBJ1-1, with D unclear. There are 16 residues in the CDR3. V dropped 4 bases and J dropped 1 base, with 16 bases sitting between them. The germline V gene has CDR1 MNHEY and CDR2 SMNVEV (reference sequence). In nucleotides, the CDR3 is TGTGCCAGCAGTTGGACCGTCCCTCGAAGGAACACTGAAGCTTTCTTT. Translated, it gives CASSWTVPRRNTEAFF.

This clone turned up a few times. This chain connects TRBV4-1 to TRBJ1-5, with 9 bases identical to TRBD1. The CDR3 contains 16 residues. Germline values: CDR1 MGHRA, CDR2 YSYEKL. Trimming took 3 bases from V and 6 from J; bases not matched to a gene: 9. CDR3 residues: CASSHPIQGAGQPQHF. The CDR3 coding sequence is TGCGCCAGCAGCCATCCCATACAGGGGGCGGGTCAGCCCCAGCATTTT.

This clone was observed a handful of times. J is TRBJ2-3 and V is TRBV7-8; D is tentatively TRBD1 or TRBD2 (5 bases each). CDR1 and CDR2 (germline): SGHVS, FQNEAQ. This CDR3 is built from 12 residues. Trimming took 3 bases from V and 4 from J, leaving 5 bases between them. The CDR3 sequence is CASSLGADTQYF. DNA for the CDR3: TGTGCCAGCAGCTTGGGGGCAGATACGCAGTATTTT.

This rearrangement joins TRBV6-5 to TRBJ2-7; the D gene is possibly TRBD2 (5 bases). Trimming pared 5 bases from V and 2 bases from J, leaving 16 bases between. The length of the CDR3 is 15 residues. Germline-derived CDR1 and CDR2 are MNHEY and SVGAGI. Written as DNA, the CDR3 is TGTGCCAGCAGTCTTAACTCCGGGAACCCCTACGAGCAGTACTTC. This sequence encodes CASSLNSGNPYEQYF.

This clone was observed once. V gene TRBV11-3 combines with J gene TRBJ2-5; 7 bases agree with TRBD1. CDR1 SGHNT and CDR2 YENEEA come from the germline V gene. J lost 4 bases, V lost 5 bases, and 4 bases had no gene match. The CDR3 consists of 13 residues. The CDR3 reads CASSQRDRETQYF. The DNA for the CDR3 is TGTGCCAGCAGCCAACGGGACAGAGAGACCCAGTACTTC. The entire variable domain, with the rest obtained from reference TRBV11-3 and TRBJ2-5, is as follows: EAGVVQSPRYKIIEKKQPVAFWCNPISGHNTLYWYLQNLGQGPELLIRYENEEAVDDSQLPKDRFSAERLKGVDSTLKIQPAELGDSAVYLCASSQRDRETQYFGPGTRLLVL.

In DNA, the CDR3 is TGTGCCAGCAGCTTAGTTCTCGGGGAGCTGTTTTTT. Encoded protein: CASSLVLGELFF. V and J are TRBV7-9 and TRBJ2-2; D ambiguous. The CDR3 is 12 amino acids. V lost 1 base, J lost 7 bases, and 4 bases lay in between. Germline CDR1 and CDR2: SEHNR and FQNEAQ (reference sequence).